This T cell receptor (beta chain) was sequenced during a study of shared clonotypes between healthy human individuals. Study details: Three men and two women, aged 18 to 49, were donors.

As processed by the authors: From ImmunoSEQ came sequences covering only the junction and carrying no quality scores, so filtering differed. Generated by immunoSEQ multiplex PCR, the TCRdb table keeps only in-frame clones and is missing some. The DNA was the basis for D and trimming; V, J and clone size are from that table. The sample includes roughly 1,500,000 clones, 95% to 99% of them seen just once. Germline V CDR1 and CDR2: SNHLY, FYNNEI. J lost 10 bases, V lost 6 bases, and 9 bases had no gene match. The CDR3 consists of 15 residues. Sample: naive CD4+ T cells sorted from blood. The subset here: CD45RA+ positively selected. The chain uses TRBV2 and TRBJ2-1, with 13 positions matching TRBD2. The sequence derives from a man aged 25-45 years in good health. This CDR3 is CASRVTSGRAGEQFF. The CDR3 nucleotides read TGTGCCAGCAGAGTCACTAGCGGGAGGGCGGGGGAGCAGTTCTTC.